Presented here are 20 T cell receptor beta chains from one specimen sequenced in a study of Ad26.COV2.S vaccination and SARS-CoV-2 variants. Assay: immunoSEQ multiplex PCR; the TCRdb copy retains only in-frame clones and omits some. The top ten clones hold more than 45% of a sample with some 45,000 clones, roughly 80% of them seen once. The starting material was peripheral blood, obtained after recovery from COVID-19. These receptors were collected from a human donor who had recovered from COVID-19.

The chain recombines TRBV24-1 with TRBJ2-3; 8 nucleotides agree with TRBD1. The ends lost 4 bases at V and 2 bases at J; junction bases unmatched: 7. The length of the CDR3 is 16 residues. Germline V gives CDR1 KGHDR, CDR2 SFDVKD. The CDR3 here is CATSDFDRGNTDTQYF. CDR3 bases: TGTGCCACCAGTGACTTCGACAGGGGAAACACAGATACGCAGTATTTT.

This clone was recorded only once. The V gene is TRBV27, the J gene TRBJ2-2; D call uncertain. The length of the CDR3 is 12 residues. CDR1 and CDR2 from the germline V gene are MNHEY and SMNVEV (reference sequence). The V gene lost 3 bases and the J gene lost 7 bases, with 6 bases spanning the gap. For the CDR3, the DNA is TGTGCCAGCAGTTTCCCGTACGGGGAGCTGTTTTTT. This sequence encodes CASSFPYGELFF.

This clone has just a few counts. The chain couples TRBV5-1 to TRBJ1-4; maybe TRBD1 (6 bases). Germline V gene sequence: CDR1 SGHRS, CDR2 YFSETQ. The CDR3 extends over 14 amino acids. The V and J ends lost 3 bases and 0 bases respectively, with 6 bases between them. The CDR3 protein is CASSWTATNEKLFF. As DNA, the CDR3 is TGCGCCAGCAGCTGGACAGCAACTAATGAAAAACTGTTTTTT.

This clone showed up just once. This chain joins TRBV9 and TRBJ2-4; the match to TRBD2 covers 10 bases. Per the germline V gene, CDR1 is SGDLS and CDR2 is YYNGEE. Trimming cost V 0 bases and J 1 base; bases outside gene matches: 7. CDR3 length: 18 amino acids. The CDR3 sequence: CASSVGPSGRGAKNIQYF. In DNA form, the CDR3 reads TGTGCCAGCAGCGTAGGCCCGAGCGGGAGGGGGGCCAAAAACATTCAGTACTTC.

The chain has TRBV18 and TRBJ2-3; 9 bases map to TRBD2. Losses at the gene ends were 2 bases for V and 5 bases for J; bases not matched to a gene: 2. CDR3 length: 14 amino acids. Germline V gene sequence: CDR1 KGHSH, CDR2 LQKENI. The CDR3 DNA is TGTGCCAGCTCACCAACGACTAGCGGAGATACGCAGTATTTT. Its protein is CASSPTTSGDTQYF.

V is TRBV6-2 or TRBV6-3 and J is TRBJ2-2; unclear D gene. Per germline, CDR1 MNHEY and CDR2 SVGEGT. Between the trimmed V and J ends, which lost 2 bases and 6 bases, there was a span of 13 bases. The CDR3 length is 15 residues. The DNA of the CDR3 is TGTGCCAGCAGTTACCACCTCGGAAGATCCGGGGAGCTGTTTTTT. As protein: CASSYHLGRSGELFF.

This clone has only a few counts. The chain uses TRBV18 and TRBJ1-1; D remains unclear. The ends were cut back, 4 bases at V and 0 bases at J, with 6 bases in the middle. CDR3 length: 13 amino acids. Germline CDR1 KGHSH, CDR2 LQKENI. The CDR3 loop reads CASSLGMNTEAFF. CDR3 nucleotides: TGTGCCAGCTCACTTGGGATGAACACTGAAGCTTTCTTT.

This chain uses TRBV11-2 with TRBJ1-3; D gene uncertain. Germline CDR1 is SGHAT and CDR2 is FQNNGV. Trimming pared 5 bases from V and 0 bases from J, leaving 14 bases between. The CDR3 has 16 amino acids. The CDR3 nucleotides read TGTGCCAGCAGCCCCAGGACGGCGAGCTCTGGAAACACCATATATTTT. It specifies CASSPRTASSGNTIYF.

CDR3 sequence (DNA): TGCAGTGCCTCCCGACCCAATGGCTACACCTTC. Translation gives CSASRPNGYTF. V is TRBV20-1 and J is TRBJ1-2; no firm D call. The CDR3 runs 11 residues. Germline CDR1 reads DFQATT; CDR2 reads SNEGSKA (reference sequence). The V end lost 6 bases, the J end lost 6 bases, and 11 bases lay between the germline ends.

This clone has just one count. V is TRBV9 and J is TRBJ2-5; maybe TRBD1 (5 bases). The CDR3 runs to 15 residues. The V end lost 3 bases, the J end lost 5 bases, and 17 bases lay between the germline ends. The germline V gene has CDR1 SGDLS and CDR2 YYNGEE. CDR3 sequence reads: CASSAPLGAGETQYF. The CDR3 DNA is TGTGCCAGCAGCGCTCCCCTAGGGGCCGGGGAGACCCAGTACTTC.

V gene TRBV5-1 combines with J gene TRBJ2-1; D might be TRBD2 (7 bases). This CDR3 is built from 15 residues. Trimming took 4 bases from V and 6 from J, leaving 17 bases between them. In germline, CDR1 is SGHRS, CDR2 YFSETQ. The CDR3 is CASSPPGGGGNEQFF. CDR3 sequence (DNA): TGCGCCAGCAGCCCCCCGGGGGGAGGGGGCAATGAGCAGTTCTTC.

As to this clone: One junction end disagrees with the germline gene, perhaps due to a read error. The genes are TRBV5-1 and TRBJ1-6; maybe TRBD1 (5 bases). CDR1 is SGHRS, CDR2 YFSETQ, per germline. This CDR3 has 14 amino acids. The CDR3 DNA follows: TGCGCCAGCAGCTTGGAGCCCTCGACAGTGCTCGAGTACTTT. Its translation is CASSLEPSTVLEYF.

This chain uses TRBV5-1 with TRBJ2-3, with D perhaps matching TRBD1 (5 bases). CDR1 and CDR2 from the germline V gene are SGHRS and YFSETQ. V was pared by 6 bases and J by 2 bases, with 10 bases between. The CDR3 covers 13 residues. The CDR3, as DNA: TGCGCCAGCAATCTGGGGCACACAGATACGCAGTATTTT. This encodes CASNLGHTDTQYF. Based on the CDR3 plus reference TRBV5-1 and TRBJ2-3, the full variable domain is KAGVTQTPRYLIKTRGQQVTLSCSPISGHRSVSWYQQTPGQGLQFLFEYFSETQRNKGNFPGRFSGRQFSNSRSEMNVSTLELGDSALYLCASNLGHTDTQYFGPGTRLTVL.

The chain combines TRBV5-8 with TRBJ1-1; TRBD1 agrees at 8 bases. The germline CDR1 and CDR2 sequences are SGHTS and YDEGEE. Trimming at V came to 1 base and at J to 12 bases, leaving 8 bases not matched to a gene. There are 13 residues in the CDR3. The CDR3 reads CASSLSRTGKTFF. For the CDR3, the DNA is TGTGCCAGCAGCTTGTCTCGGACAGGGAAAACTTTCTTT.

CDR3 sequence reads: CATSRADRATNEKLFF. CDR3 sequence (DNA): TGTGCCACCAGCAGAGCAGACAGGGCAACTAATGAAAAACTGTTTTTT. The V gene is TRBV15, the J gene TRBJ1-4; 7 nucleotides line up with TRBD1. Germline CDR1 and CDR2: LNHNV and YYDKDF (reference sequence). Trimming removed 1 base from V and 0 bases from J; junction bases left unmatched: 2. The length of the CDR3 is 16 residues.

The genes are TRBV6-5 and TRBJ1-5; D possibly corresponds to TRBD1 (6 bases). Germline V gene data show CDR1 as MNHEY and CDR2 as SVGAGI. The V end lost 5 bases, the J end lost 0 bases, and 11 bases lay between the germline ends. CDR3 length: 15 amino acids. The CDR3 loop is CASSIRGNSNQPQHF. CDR3 nucleotides: TGTGCCAGCAGTATCAGGGGAAATAGCAATCAGCCCCAGCATTTT.

The sample holds a few counts of this clone. The rearrangement links TRBV28 to TRBJ2-2; D unresolved. V was shortened by 4 bases and J by 4 bases, with 4 bases between the two germline ends. The CDR3 has 12 amino acids. The germline CDR1 and CDR2 sequences are MDHEN and SYDVKM. The CDR3 nucleotides read TGTGCCAGCAGTTACTTCACCGGGGAGCTGTTTTTT. Its translation: CASSYFTGELFF.

The rearrangement joins TRBV5-1 to TRBJ2-5; 10 bases match TRBD2. The CDR3 runs 15 residues. V lost 6 bases, J lost 2 bases, and 7 bases stayed unmatched. From germline, CDR1 is SGHRS and CDR2 YFSETQ. The CDR3: CASKDSGRLQETQYF. The CDR3 region has the DNA TGCGCCAGCAAGGATAGCGGGAGGCTTCAAGAGACCCAGTACTTC. Variable domain in full (rest from reference TRBV5-1 and TRBJ2-5): KAGVTQTPRYLIKTRGQQVTLSCSPISGHRSVSWYQQTPGQGLQFLFEYFSETQRNKGNFPGRFSGRQFSNSRSEMNVSTLELGDSALYLCASKDSGRLQETQYFGPGTRLLVL.

The V gene is TRBV29-1, the J gene TRBJ2-2; 12 nucleotides line up with TRBD2. The CDR3 sequence is 16 residues long. V shed 6 bases and J 4 bases; nucleotides not matched to a gene: 9. Germline CDR1 and CDR2: SQVTM and ANQGSEA. The CDR3 DNA reads TGCAGCGTGCAAACTAGCGGGGGGTGGGGCACCGGGGAGCTGTTTTTT. It is translated as CSVQTSGGWGTGELFF.

The rearrangement joins TRBV6-5 to TRBJ2-1, with D possibly being TRBD1 or TRBD2 (5 bases each). CDR3 length: 15 amino acids. Trimming pared 7 bases from V and 7 bases from J, leaving 20 bases between. The germline V gene encodes CDR1 MNHEY and CDR2 SVGAGI. CDR3 DNA: TGTGCCAGCAAGGGACGGGCGGCAGCTCTTAATGAGCAGTTCTTC. The encoded protein is CASKGRAAALNEQFF.